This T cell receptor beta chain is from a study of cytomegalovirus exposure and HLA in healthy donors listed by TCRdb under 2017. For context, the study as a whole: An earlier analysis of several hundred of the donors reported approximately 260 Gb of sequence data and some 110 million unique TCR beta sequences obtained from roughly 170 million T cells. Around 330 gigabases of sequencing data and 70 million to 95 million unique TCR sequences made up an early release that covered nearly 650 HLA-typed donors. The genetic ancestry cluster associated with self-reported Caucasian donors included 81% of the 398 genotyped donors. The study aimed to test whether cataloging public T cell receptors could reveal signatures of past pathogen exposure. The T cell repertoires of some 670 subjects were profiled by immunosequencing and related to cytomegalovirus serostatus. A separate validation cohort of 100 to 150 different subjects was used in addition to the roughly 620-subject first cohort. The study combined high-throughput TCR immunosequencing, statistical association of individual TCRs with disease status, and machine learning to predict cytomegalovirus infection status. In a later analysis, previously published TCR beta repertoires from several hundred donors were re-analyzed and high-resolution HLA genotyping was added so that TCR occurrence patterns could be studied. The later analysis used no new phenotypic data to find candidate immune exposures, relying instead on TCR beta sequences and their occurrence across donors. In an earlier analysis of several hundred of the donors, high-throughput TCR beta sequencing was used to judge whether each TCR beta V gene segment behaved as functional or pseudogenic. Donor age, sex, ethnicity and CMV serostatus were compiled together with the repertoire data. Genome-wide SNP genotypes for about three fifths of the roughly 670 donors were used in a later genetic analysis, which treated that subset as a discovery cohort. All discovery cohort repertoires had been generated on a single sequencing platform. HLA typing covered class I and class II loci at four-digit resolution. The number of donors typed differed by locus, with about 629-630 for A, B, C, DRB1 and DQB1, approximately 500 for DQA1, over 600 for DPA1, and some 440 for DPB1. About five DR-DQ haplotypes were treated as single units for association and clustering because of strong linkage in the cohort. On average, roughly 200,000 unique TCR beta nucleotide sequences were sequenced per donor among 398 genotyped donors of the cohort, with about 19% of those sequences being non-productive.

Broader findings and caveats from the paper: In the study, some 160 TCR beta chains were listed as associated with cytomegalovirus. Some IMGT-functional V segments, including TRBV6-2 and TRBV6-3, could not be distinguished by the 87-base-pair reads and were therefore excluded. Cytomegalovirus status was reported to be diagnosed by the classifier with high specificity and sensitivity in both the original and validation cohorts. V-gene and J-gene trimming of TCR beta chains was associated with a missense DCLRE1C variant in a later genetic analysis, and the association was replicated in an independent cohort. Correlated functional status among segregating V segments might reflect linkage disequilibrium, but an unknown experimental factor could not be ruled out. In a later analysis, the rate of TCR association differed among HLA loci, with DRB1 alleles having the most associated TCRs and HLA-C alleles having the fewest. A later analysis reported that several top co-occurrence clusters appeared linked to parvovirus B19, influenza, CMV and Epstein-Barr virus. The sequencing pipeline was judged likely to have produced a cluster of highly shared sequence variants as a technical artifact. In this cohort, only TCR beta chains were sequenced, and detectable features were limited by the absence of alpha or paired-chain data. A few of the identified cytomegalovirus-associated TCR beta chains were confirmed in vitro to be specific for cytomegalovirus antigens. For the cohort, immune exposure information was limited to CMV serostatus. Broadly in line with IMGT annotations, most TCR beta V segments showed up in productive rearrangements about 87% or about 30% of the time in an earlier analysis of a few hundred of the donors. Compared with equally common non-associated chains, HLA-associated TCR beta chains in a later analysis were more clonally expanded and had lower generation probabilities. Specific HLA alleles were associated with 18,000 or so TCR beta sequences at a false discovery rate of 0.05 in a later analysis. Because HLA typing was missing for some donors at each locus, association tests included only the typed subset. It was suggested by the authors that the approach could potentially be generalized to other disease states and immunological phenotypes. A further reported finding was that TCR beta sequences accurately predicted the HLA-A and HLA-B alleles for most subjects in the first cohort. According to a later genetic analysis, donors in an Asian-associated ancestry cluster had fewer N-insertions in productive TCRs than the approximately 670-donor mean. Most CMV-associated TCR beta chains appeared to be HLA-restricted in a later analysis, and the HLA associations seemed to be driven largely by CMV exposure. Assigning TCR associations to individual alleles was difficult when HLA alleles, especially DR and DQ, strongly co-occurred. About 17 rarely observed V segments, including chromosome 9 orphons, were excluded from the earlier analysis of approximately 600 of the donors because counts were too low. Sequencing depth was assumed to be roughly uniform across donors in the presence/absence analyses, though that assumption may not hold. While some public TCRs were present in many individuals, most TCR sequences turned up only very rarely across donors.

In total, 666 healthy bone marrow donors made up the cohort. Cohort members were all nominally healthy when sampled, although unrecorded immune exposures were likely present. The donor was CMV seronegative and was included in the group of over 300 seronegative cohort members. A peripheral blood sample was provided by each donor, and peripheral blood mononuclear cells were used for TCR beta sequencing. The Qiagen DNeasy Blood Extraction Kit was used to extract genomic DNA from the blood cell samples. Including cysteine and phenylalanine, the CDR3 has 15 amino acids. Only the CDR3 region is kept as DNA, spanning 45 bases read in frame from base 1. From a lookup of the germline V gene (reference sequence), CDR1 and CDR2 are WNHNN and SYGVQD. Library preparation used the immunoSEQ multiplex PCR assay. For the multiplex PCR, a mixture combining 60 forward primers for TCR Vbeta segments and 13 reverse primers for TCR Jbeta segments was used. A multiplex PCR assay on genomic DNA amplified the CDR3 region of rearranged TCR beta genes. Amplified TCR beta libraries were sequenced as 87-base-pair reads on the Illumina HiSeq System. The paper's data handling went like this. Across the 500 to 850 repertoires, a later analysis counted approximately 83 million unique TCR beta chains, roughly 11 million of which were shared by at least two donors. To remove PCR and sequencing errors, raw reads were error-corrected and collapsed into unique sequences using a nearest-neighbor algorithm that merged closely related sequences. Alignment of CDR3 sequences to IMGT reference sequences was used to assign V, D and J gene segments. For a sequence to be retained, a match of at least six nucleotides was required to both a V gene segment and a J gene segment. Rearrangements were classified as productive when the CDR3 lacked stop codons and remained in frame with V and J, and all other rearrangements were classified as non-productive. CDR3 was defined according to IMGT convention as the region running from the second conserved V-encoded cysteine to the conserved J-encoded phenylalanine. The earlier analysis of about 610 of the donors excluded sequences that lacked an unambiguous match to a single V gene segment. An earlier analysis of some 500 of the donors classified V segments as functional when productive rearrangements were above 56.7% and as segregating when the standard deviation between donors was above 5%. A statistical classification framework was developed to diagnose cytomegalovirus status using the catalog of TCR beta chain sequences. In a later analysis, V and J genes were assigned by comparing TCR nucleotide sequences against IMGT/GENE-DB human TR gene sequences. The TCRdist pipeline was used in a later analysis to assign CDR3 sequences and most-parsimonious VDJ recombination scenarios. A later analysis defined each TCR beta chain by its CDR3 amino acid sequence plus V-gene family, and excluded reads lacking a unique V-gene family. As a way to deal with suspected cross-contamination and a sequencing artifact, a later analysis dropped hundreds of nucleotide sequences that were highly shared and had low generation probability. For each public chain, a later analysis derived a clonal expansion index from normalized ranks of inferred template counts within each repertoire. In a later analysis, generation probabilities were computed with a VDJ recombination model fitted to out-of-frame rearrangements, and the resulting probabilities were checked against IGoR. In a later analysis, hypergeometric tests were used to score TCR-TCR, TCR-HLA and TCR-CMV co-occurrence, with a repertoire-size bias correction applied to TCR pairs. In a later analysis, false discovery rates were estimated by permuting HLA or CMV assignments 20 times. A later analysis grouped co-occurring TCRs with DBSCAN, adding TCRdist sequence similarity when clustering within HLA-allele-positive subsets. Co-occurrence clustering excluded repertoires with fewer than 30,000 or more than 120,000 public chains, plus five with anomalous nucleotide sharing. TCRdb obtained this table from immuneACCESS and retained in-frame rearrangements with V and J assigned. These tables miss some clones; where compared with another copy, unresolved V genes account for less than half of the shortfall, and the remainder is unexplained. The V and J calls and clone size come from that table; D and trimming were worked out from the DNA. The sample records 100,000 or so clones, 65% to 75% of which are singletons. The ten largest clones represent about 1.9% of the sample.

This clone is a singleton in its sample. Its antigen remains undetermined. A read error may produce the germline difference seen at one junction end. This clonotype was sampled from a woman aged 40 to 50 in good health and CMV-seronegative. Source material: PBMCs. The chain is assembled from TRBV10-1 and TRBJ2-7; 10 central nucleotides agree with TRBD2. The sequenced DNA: TGCGCCAGCAGTGAGACTAGCGGGGCCCTCTACGGGCAGTACTTC. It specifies CASSETSGALYGQYF.